A single sample gave rise to the 2 T cell receptor beta chains below, sequenced in a study of T cells in Graves' hyperthyroidism and ophthalmopathy. Researchers took RNA transcripts and amplified the TCR beta CDR3 regions from them. The HTBI primer set served for first-round RT-PCR of the TCR CDR3. TCRdb re-called the multiplex PCR reads with MiXCR, one entry per CDR3 protein. The table has about 610,000 distinct CDR3 sequences, roughly 15% seen once; the top ten hold approximately 4.2%. The material sequenced was blood. The receptors stem from a middle-aged woman with Graves' ophthalmopathy.

This clonotype was observed at least ten times. The genes are TRBV7-9 and TRBJ2-7; D might be TRBD1 (5 bases). Germline lookup yields CDR1 SEHNR and CDR2 FQNEAQ (reference sequence). Trimming took 4 bases from V and 3 from J, leaving 16 bases between them. The CDR3 is made up of 15 amino acids. The CDR3 sequence: CASSYGTGLIYEQYF. DNA for the CDR3: TGTGCCAGCAGCTACGGCACAGGCCTTATCTACGAGCAGTACTTC. Drawing the rest from reference TRBV7-9 and TRBJ2-7, the complete variable domain is DTGVSQNPRHKITKRGQNVTFRCDPISEHNRLYWYRQTLGQGPEFLTYFQNEAQLEKSRLLSDRFSAERPKGSFSTLEIQRTEQGDSAMYLCASSYGTGLIYEQYFGPGTRLTVT.

This clonotype was recorded at least ten times. DNA of the CDR3: TGTGCCAGCAGTTTAGACGGGACAGGTGGGTTGGCTGGGGCCAACGTCCTGACTTTC. It is translated as CASSLDGTGGLAGANVLTF. The chain recombines TRBV12-3 or TRBV12-4 with TRBJ2-6, with TRBD1 matching 8 bases. This CDR3 region has 19 residues. V gave up 1 base and J gave up 2 bases; unmatched junction bases: 10.